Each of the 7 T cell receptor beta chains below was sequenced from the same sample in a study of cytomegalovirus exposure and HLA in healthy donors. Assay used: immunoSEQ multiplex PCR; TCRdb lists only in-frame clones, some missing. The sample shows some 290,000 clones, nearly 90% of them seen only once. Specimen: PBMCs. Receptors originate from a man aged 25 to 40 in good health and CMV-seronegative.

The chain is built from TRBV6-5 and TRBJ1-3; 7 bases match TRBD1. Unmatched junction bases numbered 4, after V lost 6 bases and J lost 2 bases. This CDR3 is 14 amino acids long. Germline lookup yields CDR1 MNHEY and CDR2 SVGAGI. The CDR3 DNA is TGTGCCAGCAGCCGGGACAGCACTGGAAACACCATATATTTT. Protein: CASSRDSTGNTIYF.

The CDR3 DNA reads as TGTGCCAGCAGCTTGGATGCTGGGAGAGCCAAAAACATTCAGTACTTC. This codes for CASSLDAGRAKNIQYF. V gene TRBV5-5 combines with J gene TRBJ2-4, with D maybe TRBD2 (5 bases). V was pared by 0 bases and J by 0 bases, with 10 bases between. The CDR3 covers 16 residues. Germline-derived CDR1 and CDR2 are SGHKS and YYEKEE (reference sequence). Supplemented by reference TRBV5-5 and TRBJ2-4, the full variable domain reads DAGVTQSPTHLIKTRGQQVTLRCSPISGHKSVSWYQQVLGQGPQFIFQYYEKEERGRGNFPDRFSARQFPNYSSELNVNALLLGDSALYLCASSLDAGRAKNIQYFGAGTRLSVL.

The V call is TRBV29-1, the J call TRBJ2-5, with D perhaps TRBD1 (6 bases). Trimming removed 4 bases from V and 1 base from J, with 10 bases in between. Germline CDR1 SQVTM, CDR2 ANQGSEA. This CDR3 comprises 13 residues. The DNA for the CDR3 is TGCAGCGTTGCCCGGGACACCCAAGAGACCCAGTACTTC. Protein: CSVARDTQETQYF.

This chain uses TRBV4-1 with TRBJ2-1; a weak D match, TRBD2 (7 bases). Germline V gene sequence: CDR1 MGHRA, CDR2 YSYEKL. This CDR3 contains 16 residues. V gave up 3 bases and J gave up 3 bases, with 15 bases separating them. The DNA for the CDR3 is TGCGCCAGCAGCCAGCCCTACGGGGGGCGCTACAATGAGCAGTTCTTC. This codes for CASSQPYGGRYNEQFF.

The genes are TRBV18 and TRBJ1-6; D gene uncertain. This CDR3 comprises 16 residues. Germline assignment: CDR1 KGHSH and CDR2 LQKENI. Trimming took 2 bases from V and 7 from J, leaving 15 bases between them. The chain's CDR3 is CASSPGRGSVNSPLHF. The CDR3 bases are TGTGCCAGCTCACCAGGACGGGGATCTGTGAATTCACCCCTCCACTTT.

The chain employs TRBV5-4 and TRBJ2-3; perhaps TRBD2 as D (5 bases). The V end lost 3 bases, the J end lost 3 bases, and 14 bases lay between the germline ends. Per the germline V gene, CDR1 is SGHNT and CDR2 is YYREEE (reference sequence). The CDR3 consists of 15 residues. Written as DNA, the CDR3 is TGTGCCAGCAGCTATTCACAAGGGAGAACAGATACGCAGTATTTT. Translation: CASSYSQGRTDTQYF.

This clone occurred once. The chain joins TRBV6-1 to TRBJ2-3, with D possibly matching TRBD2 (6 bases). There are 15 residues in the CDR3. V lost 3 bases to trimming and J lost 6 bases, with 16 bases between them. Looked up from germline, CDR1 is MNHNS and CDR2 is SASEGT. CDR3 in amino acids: CASSESLGGSDTQYF. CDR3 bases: TGTGCCAGCAGTGAGTCTCTTGGAGGGTCTGATACGCAGTATTTT.